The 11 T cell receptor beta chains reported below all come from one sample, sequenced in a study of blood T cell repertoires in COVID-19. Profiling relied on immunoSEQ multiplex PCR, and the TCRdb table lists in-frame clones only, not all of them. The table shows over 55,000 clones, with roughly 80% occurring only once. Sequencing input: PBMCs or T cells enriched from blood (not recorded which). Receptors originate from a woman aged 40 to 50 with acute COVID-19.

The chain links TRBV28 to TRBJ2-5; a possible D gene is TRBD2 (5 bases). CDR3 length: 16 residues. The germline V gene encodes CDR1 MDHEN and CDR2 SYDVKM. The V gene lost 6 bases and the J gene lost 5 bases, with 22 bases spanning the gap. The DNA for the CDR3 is TGTGCCAGCAGCCAAAGCGGTGCCTCTCTTGGGGAGACCCAGTACTTC. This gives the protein CASSQSGASLGETQYF.

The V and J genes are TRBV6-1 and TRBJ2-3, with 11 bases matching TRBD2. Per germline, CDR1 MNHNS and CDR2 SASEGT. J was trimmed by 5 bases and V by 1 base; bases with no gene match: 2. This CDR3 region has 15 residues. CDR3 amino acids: CASSEVLAGVDTQYF. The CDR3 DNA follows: TGTGCCAGCAGTGAAGTACTAGCGGGGGTAGATACGCAGTATTTT.

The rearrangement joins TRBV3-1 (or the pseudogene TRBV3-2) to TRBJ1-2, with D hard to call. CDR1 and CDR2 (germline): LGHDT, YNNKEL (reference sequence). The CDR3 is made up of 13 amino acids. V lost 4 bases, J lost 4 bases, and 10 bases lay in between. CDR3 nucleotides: TGTGCCAGCAGCCCCGACTCCCTCTATGGCTACACCTTC. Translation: CASSPDSLYGYTF.

CDR3 in amino acids: CASSWVGQVSTDTQYF. The DNA for the CDR3 is TGTGCCAGCAGTTGGGTGGGACAGGTGAGCACAGATACGCAGTATTTT. V is TRBV28 and J is TRBJ2-3; 8 bases are shared with TRBD1. The ends lost 4 bases at V and 0 bases at J; junction bases unmatched: 6. The CDR3 is made up of 16 amino acids. Per the germline V gene, CDR1 is MDHEN and CDR2 is SYDVKM.

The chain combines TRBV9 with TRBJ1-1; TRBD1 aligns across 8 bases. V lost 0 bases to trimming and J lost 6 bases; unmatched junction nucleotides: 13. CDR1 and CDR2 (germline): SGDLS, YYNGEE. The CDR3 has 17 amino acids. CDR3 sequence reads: CASSVAPQGAGTPEAFF. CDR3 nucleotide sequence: TGTGCCAGCAGCGTAGCTCCCCAGGGGGCCGGAACGCCTGAAGCTTTCTTT.

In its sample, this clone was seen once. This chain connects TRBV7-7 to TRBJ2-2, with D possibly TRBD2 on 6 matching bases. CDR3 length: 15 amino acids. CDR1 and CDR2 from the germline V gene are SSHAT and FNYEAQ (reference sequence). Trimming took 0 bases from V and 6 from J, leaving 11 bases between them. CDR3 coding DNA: TGTGCCAGCAGCTTAGCGGCGGGAACACCCGGGGAGCTGTTTTTT. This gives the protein CASSLAAGTPGELFF. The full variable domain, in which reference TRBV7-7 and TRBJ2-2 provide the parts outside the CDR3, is GAGVSQSPRYKVTKRGQDVTLRCDPISSHATLYWYQQALGQGPEFLTYFNYEAQPDKSGLPSDRFSAERPEGSISTLTIQRTEQRDSAMYRCASSLAAGTPGELFFGEGSRLTVL.

This CDR3 reads CASSRLAGTNTGELFF. The CDR3 DNA reads TGTGCCAGCAGCCGCCTAGCGGGTACGAACACCGGGGAGCTGTTTTTT. This chain uses TRBV14 with TRBJ2-2; 8 bases are a match to TRBD2. Per germline, CDR1 SGHDN and CDR2 FVKESK. The CDR3 loop spans 16 amino acids. With V trimmed by 4 bases and J by 0 bases, 4 bases remained unmatched.

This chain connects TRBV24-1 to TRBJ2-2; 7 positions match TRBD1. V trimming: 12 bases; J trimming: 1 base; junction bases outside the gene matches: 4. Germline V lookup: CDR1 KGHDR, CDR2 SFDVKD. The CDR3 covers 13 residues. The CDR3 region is CAVRDRNTGELFF. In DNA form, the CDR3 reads TGTGCCGTCCGGGACAGGAACACCGGGGAGCTGTTTTTT.

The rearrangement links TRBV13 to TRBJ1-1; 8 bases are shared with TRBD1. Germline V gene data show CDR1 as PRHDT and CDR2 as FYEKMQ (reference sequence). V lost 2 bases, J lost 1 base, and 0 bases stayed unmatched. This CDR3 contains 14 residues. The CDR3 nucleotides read TGTGCCAGCAGCTTAACAGGGGGGAACACTGAAGCTTTCTTT. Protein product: CASSLTGGNTEAFF.

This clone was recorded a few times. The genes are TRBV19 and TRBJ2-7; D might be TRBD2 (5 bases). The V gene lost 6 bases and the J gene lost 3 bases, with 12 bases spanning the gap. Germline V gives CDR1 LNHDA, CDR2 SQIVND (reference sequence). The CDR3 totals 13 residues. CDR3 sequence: CASSVNRDYEQYF. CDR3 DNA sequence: TGTGCCAGTAGCGTCAACCGGGACTACGAGCAGTACTTC.

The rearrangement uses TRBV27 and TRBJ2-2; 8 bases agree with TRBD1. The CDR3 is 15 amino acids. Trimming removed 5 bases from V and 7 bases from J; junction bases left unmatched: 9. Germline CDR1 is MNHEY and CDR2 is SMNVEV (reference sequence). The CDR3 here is CASSPSTTGVGELFF. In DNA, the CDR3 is TGTGCCAGCAGTCCCAGCACGACAGGGGTCGGGGAGCTGTTTTTT.